This T cell receptor beta chain was identified during a study of T cell responses to AZD1222 COVID-19 vaccine. Study-level findings and limits: Seropositive status at baseline applied to only a handful of AZD1222 recipients. Unmutated variant regions are reportedly the target of nearly half of TCRs that are spike-specific. Researchers took repertoire samples only after the peak T cell response had come.

V shed 6 bases and J shed 0 bases, with 11 bases lying between them. This CDR3 is 14 amino acids long. CDR1 is SQVTM and CDR2 is ANQGSEA in the germline V gene. On this clone itself: Antigen: not known.

Produced via immunoSEQ multiplex PCR; TCRdb's table is partial and in-frame only. The sample includes 85,000 to 130,000 clones, just under 90% of them seen just once. This receptor was taken from an adult in good health. The sample was peripheral blood, taken on day 0 of AZD1222 vaccination. The chain is built from TRBV29-1 and TRBJ1-4; D not resolved. DNA of the CDR3: TGCAGCGTAGCGGACGGCGCAACTAATGAAAAACTGTTTTTT. It is translated as CSVADGATNEKLFF. Together with reference TRBV29-1 and TRBJ1-4, the CDR3 gives the full variable domain: SAVISQKPSRDICQRGTSLTIQCQVDSQVTMMFWYRQQPGQSLTLIATANQGSEATYESGFVIDKFPISRPNLTFSTLTVSNMSPEDSSIYLCSVADGATNEKLFFGSGTQLSVL.